The source of this T cell receptor beta chain is a study of shared clonotypes between healthy human individuals. The DNA input per sorted-subset replicate PCR was roughly 0.2 ug, corresponding to some 33,000 T cell genomes. TCRdb's copy holds only in-frame clones and misses some; the assay was immunoSEQ multiplex PCR. The sample includes some 2 million clones, about 95% seen only once; the top ten take around 1.1%. The CDR3 length is 15 residues. Trimming took 4 bases from V and 0 from J; bases not matched to a gene: 2. CDR1 SEHNR and CDR2 FQNEAQ come from the germline V gene (reference sequence). Terminally differentiated effector memory CD45RA+ cells were excluded from the naive CD8 cells, which were CD45RO-negative and positively selected for CCR7. Of note for this clone: Other DNA sequences of this sample code for an identical CDR3.

The source material was naive CD8+ T cells sorted from blood. The origin of this receptor is a man younger than 30 in good health. The genes are TRBV7-9 and TRBJ1-5, with 8 bases lining up with TRBD1. Here the CDR3 DNA reads TGTGCCAGCAGCTCGGACAGGGATAGCAATCAGCCCCAGCATTTT. The encoded protein is CASSSDRDSNQPQHF.